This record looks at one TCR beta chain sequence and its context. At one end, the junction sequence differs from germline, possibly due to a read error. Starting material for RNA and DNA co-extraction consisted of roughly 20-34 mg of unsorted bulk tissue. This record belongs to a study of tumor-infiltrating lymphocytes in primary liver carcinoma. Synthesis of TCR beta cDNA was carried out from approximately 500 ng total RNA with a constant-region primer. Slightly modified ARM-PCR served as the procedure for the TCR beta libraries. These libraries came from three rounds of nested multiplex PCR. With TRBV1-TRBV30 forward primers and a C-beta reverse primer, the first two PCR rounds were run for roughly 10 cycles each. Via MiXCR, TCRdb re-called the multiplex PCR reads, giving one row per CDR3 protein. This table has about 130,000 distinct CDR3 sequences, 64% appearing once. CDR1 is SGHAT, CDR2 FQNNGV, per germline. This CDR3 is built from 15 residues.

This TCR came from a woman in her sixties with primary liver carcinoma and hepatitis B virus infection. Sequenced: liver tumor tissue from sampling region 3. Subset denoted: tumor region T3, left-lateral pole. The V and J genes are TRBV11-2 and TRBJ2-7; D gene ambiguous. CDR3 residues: CARSPPNAATYKQYF. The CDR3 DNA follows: TGTGCCAGGAGTCCCCCTAACGCTGCAACCTACAAGCAGTACTTC.